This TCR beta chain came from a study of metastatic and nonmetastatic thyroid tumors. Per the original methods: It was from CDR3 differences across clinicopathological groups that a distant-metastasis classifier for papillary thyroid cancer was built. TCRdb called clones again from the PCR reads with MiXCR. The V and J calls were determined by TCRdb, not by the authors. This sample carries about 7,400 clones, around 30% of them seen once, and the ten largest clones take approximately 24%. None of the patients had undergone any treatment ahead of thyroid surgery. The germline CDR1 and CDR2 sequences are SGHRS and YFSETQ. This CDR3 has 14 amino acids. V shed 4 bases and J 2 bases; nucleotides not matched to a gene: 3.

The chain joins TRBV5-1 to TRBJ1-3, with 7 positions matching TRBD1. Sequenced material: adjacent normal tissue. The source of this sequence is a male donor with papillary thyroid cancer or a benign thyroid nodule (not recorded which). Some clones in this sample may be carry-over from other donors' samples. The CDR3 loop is CASSRGQAGNTIYF. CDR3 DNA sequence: TGCGCCAGCAGCCGCGGACAGGCTGGAAACACCATATATTTT.